These 15 T cell receptor beta chains originate from one sample sequenced in a study of blood T cell repertoires in COVID-19. Data came from immunoSEQ multiplex PCR; TCRdb stores just in-frame clones and leaves some out. The sample consists of 200,000 to 250,000 clones, more than 80% of them appearing once. The sequenced sample was PBMCs or T cells enriched from blood (not recorded which). These receptor sequences come from a woman aged 18-29 years in a cohort exposed to, infected with or recovered from COVID-19 (not recorded which).

This sequence joins TRBV24-1 and TRBJ1-2, with D unresolved. The CDR3 runs 14 residues. Germline V gene sequence: CDR1 KGHDR, CDR2 SFDVKD. The V gene lost 0 bases and the J gene lost 2 bases, with 6 bases spanning the gap. CDR3 DNA: TGTGCCACCAGTGATTTGAACATAAACTATGGCTACACCTTC. This translates into CATSDLNINYGYTF.

The rearrangement links TRBV4-1 to TRBJ2-7; 12 nucleotides line up with TRBD2. This CDR3 is built from 18 residues. V shed 1 base, J shed 3 bases, and the junction held 10 bases outside the gene matches. In germline, CDR1 is MGHRA, CDR2 YSYEKL. The CDR3 nucleotides read TGCGCCAGCAGCCAAGGACTAGCGGGAGTGACGGGAGTCTACGAGCAGTACTTC. It translates to CASSQGLAGVTGVYEQYF.

Concerning this clone itself: One end of the junction fails to match germline, which may point to a read error. V usage is TRBV19 and J usage is TRBJ2-2, with 9 bases that match TRBD2. In germline, CDR1 is LNHDA, CDR2 SQIVND (reference sequence). The CDR3 spans 14 residues. CDR3 sequence reads: CASTIAGEVGELFF. In DNA, the CDR3 is TGTGCCAGTACTATAGCGGGAGAGGTCGGGGAGCTGTTTTTT.

This chain links TRBV5-1 with TRBJ2-7; D remains ambiguous. Germline V lookup: CDR1 SGHRS, CDR2 YFSETQ. Trimming pared 4 bases from V and 2 bases from J, leaving 13 bases between. The CDR3 contains 14 residues. CDR3 protein: CASSAETDTYEQYF. Here the CDR3 DNA reads TGCGCCAGCAGCGCGGAAACTGATACCTACGAGCAGTACTTC.

The chain is built from TRBV2 and TRBJ2-2; TRBD1 agrees at 8 bases. This CDR3 spans 16 amino acids. V lost 5 bases to trimming and J lost 2 bases; unmatched junction nucleotides: 7. Germline V gene data show CDR1 as SNHLY and CDR2 as FYNNEI. For the CDR3, the DNA is TGTGCCAGCAGTCGGATGGACAGGGCAAACACCGGGGAGCTGTTTTTT. Amino acids: CASSRMDRANTGELFF.

The rearrangement uses TRBV27 and TRBJ1-2; D may be TRBD1 (6 bases). The CDR3 is made up of 14 amino acids. The germline V gene has CDR1 MNHEY and CDR2 SMNVEV (reference sequence). Between the trimmed V and J ends, which lost 5 bases and 4 bases, there was a span of 14 bases. The CDR3 bases are TGTGCCAGCAGTCCACTAAGACAGGCCTATGGCTACACCTTC. Its translation is CASSPLRQAYGYTF.

The chain has TRBV3-1 (or the pseudogene TRBV3-2) and TRBJ2-7; 8 nucleotides line up with TRBD2. The CDR3 is 16 residues long. V lost 0 bases and J lost 4; bases outside the gene matches: 8. Germline loops: CDR1 LGHDT, CDR2 YNNKEL (reference sequence). CDR3 loop: CASSQELSGGRYEQYF. The CDR3 nucleotides read TGTGCCAGCAGCCAAGAGCTTTCGGGAGGGCGATACGAGCAGTACTTC.

V and J are TRBV10-3 and TRBJ2-1; perhaps TRBD2 as D (7 bases). This CDR3 is 15 amino acids long. Looked up from germline, CDR1 is ENHRY and CDR2 is SYGVKD. The germline V and J ends were trimmed by 10 bases and 7 bases, with 23 bases remaining between them. The CDR3 spells CASGGAGAMRNEQFF. The CDR3 region has the DNA TGTGCCAGTGGCGGCGCGGGGGCAATGAGGAATGAGCAGTTCTTC.

The V call is TRBV7-3, the J call TRBJ1-1, with D possibly being TRBD1 (5 bases). V lost 5 bases and J lost 3, with 10 bases in between. This CDR3 has 13 amino acids. Germline V gene lookup returns CDR1 SGHTA and CDR2 FQGTGA. The DNA for the CDR3 is TGTGCCAGCAGCCCGGGGGTCGACACTGAAGCTTTCTTT. The encoded protein is CASSPGVDTEAFF.

V usage is TRBV12-3 or TRBV12-4 and J usage is TRBJ2-3; D is unclear. The V end lost 6 bases, the J end lost 6 bases, and 13 bases lay between the germline ends. This CDR3 is built from 13 residues. CDR3 amino acids: CASSPSTGDTQYF. In DNA, the CDR3 is TGTGCCAGCAGCCCTTCGACTGGGGATACGCAGTATTTT.

The CDR3 is CASSPGQGRRNEQFF. CDR3 in DNA: TGTGCCAGTAGTCCAGGACAGGGGAGACGGAATGAGCAGTTCTTC. The chain joins TRBV19 to TRBJ2-1; 9 bases fit TRBD1. Trimming took 5 bases from V and 7 from J; bases not matched to a gene: 9. Per the germline V gene, CDR1 is LNHDA and CDR2 is SQIVND (reference sequence). This CDR3 is built from 15 residues. Full variable domain (missing parts from reference TRBV19 and TRBJ2-1): DGGITQSPKYLFRKEGQNVTLSCEQNLNHDAMYWYRQDPGQGLRLIYYSQIVNDFQKGDIAEGYSVSREKKESFPLTVTSAQKNPTAFYLCASSPGQGRRNEQFFGPGTRLTVL.

This rearrangement joins TRBV21-1 to TRBJ1-3; whether TRBD1, the table's D call, matches the DNA was not checked. TRBV21-1 is tagged as a pseudogene. The CDR3 runs 17 residues. CDR3: CASSKALKGGCGNTIYF. The DNA of the CDR3 is TGTGCCAGCAGCAAAGCGCTGAAAGGGGGCTGTGGAAACACCATATATTTT.

Only one count was recorded for this clone. The chain is built from TRBV10-1 and TRBJ2-3; D possibly corresponds to TRBD2 (6 bases). Trimming removed 6 bases at V and 8 bases at J, with 15 bases between. Germline CDR1 is WNHNN and CDR2 is SYGVQD (reference sequence). This CDR3 has 13 amino acids. The CDR3 loop reads CASSPRAGGTQYF. The CDR3 region has the DNA TGCGCCAGCAGCCCGAGGGCCGGGGGTACGCAGTATTTT.

This clone was observed once. This chain connects TRBV6-5 to TRBJ2-2, with TRBD2 identical over 9 bases. V dropped 1 base and J dropped 5; count of bases not matched to a gene: 2. CDR1 MNHEY and CDR2 SVGAGI come from the germline V gene. CDR3 length: 15 residues. In nucleotides, the CDR3 is TGTGCCAGCAGTTACTATGGACTAGCGACCGGGGAGCTGTTTTTT. Translated, it gives CASSYYGLATGELFF.

The chain couples TRBV29-1 to TRBJ1-2; D perhaps matches TRBD1 (6 bases). The ends were cut back, 7 bases at V and 7 bases at J, with 13 bases in the middle. The V gene's germline CDR1 is SQVTM and CDR2 ANQGSEA. CDR3 size: 11 residues. CDR3 region: CSAGEGGGYTF. The CDR3 nucleotides are TGCAGCGCTGGGGAAGGGGGTGGCTACACCTTC.